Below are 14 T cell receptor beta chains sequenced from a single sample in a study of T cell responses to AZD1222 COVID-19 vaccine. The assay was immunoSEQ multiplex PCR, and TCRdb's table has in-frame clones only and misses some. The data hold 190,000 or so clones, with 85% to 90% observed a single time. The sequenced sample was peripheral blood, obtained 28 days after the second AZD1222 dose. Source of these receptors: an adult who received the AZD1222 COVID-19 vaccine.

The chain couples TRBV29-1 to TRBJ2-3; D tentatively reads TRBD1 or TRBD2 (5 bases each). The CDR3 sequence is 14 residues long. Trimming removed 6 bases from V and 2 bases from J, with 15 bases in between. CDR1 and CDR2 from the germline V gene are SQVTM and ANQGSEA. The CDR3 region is CSVRGRAITDTQYF. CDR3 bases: TGCAGCGTCCGGGGCAGAGCCATCACAGATACGCAGTATTTT.

The CDR3 protein is CASSLVASGGLDTQYF. The DNA for the CDR3 is TGCGCCAGCAGCTTGGTGGCCAGCGGGGGGTTGGATACGCAGTATTTT. J is TRBJ2-3 and V is TRBV5-1, with 9 bases lining up with TRBD2. Germline-derived CDR1 and CDR2 are SGHRS and YFSETQ. The ends lost 0 bases at V and 6 bases at J; junction bases unmatched: 8. The length of the CDR3 is 16 residues.

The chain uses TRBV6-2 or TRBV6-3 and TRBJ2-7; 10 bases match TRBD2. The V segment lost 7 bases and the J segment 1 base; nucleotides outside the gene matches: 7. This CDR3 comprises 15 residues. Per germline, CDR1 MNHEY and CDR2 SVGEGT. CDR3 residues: CASNPGTSVSYEQYF. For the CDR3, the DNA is TGTGCCAGCAACCCCGGGACTAGCGTGTCCTACGAGCAGTACTTC.

The chain's CDR3 is CASSFTGEETQYF. CDR3 DNA: TGTGCCAGCAGTTTTACAGGGGAAGAGACCCAGTACTTC. The rearrangement joins TRBV27 to TRBJ2-5; 7 positions match TRBD1. The V segment lost 3 bases and the J segment 3 bases; nucleotides outside the gene matches: 1. This CDR3 comprises 13 residues. In germline, CDR1 is MNHEY, CDR2 SMNVEV (reference sequence).

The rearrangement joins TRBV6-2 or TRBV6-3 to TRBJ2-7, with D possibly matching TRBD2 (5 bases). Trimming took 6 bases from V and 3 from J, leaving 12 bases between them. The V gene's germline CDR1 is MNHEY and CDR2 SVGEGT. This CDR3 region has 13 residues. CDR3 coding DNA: TGTGCCAGCAGCCGAAACGACTACTACGAGCAGTACTTC. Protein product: CASSRNDYYEQYF.

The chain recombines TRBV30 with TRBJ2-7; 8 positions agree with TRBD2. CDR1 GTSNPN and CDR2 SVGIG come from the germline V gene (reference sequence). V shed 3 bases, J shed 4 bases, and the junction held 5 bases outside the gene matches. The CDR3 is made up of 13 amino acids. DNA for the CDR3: TGTGCCTGGAGATCGGGCGGGAGGTACGAGCAGTACTTC. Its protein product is CAWRSGGRYEQYF.

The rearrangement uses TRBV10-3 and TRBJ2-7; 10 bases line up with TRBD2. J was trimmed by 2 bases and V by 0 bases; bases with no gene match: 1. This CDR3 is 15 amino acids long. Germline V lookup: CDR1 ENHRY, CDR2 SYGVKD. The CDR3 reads CAISESLAGAYEQYF. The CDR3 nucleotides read TGTGCCATCAGTGAGTCCCTAGCGGGGGCCTACGAGCAGTACTTC.

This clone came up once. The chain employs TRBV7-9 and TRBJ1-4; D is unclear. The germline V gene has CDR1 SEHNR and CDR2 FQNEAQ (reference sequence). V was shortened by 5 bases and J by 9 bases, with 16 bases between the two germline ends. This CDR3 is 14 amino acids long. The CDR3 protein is CASSPTAVSQKLFF. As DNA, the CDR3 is TGTGCCAGCAGCCCGACCGCAGTTAGTCAAAAACTGTTTTTT.

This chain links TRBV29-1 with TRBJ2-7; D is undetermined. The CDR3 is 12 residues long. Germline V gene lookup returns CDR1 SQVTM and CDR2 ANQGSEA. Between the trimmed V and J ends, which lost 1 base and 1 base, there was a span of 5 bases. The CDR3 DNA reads TGCAGCGTTGAAGGCGTTTCCTACGAGCAGTACTTC. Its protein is CSVEGVSYEQYF.

The CDR3 loop is CASSFLRETGTGELFF. The CDR3 DNA reads as TGTGCCAGCAGTTTTCTGCGGGAGACCGGCACCGGGGAGCTGTTTTTT. The V call is TRBV6-5, the J call TRBJ2-2; 7 bases match TRBD2. V gave up 4 bases and J gave up 4 bases; unmatched junction bases: 9. This CDR3 contains 16 residues. Per germline, CDR1 MNHEY and CDR2 SVGAGI.

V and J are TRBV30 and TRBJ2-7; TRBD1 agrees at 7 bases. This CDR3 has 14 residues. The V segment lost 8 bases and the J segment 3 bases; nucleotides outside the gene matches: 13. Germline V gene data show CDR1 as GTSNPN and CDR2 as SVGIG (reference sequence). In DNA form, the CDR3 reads TGTGCCCGCCGGGACAGTGGCAATTTCTACGAGCAGTACTTC. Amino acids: CARRDSGNFYEQYF.

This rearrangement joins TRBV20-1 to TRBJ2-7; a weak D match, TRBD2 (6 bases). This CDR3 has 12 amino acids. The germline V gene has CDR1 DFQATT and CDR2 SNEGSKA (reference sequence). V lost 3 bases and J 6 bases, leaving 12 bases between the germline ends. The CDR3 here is CSASKEGVEQYF. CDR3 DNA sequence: TGCAGTGCTAGTAAGGAGGGTGTCGAGCAGTACTTC.

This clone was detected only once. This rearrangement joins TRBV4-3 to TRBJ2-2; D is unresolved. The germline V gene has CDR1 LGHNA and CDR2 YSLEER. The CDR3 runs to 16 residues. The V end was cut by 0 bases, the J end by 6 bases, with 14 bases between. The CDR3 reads CASSQDSVRLAGELFF. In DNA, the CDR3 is TGCGCCAGCAGCCAAGATTCTGTCAGGTTGGCCGGGGAGCTGTTTTTT.

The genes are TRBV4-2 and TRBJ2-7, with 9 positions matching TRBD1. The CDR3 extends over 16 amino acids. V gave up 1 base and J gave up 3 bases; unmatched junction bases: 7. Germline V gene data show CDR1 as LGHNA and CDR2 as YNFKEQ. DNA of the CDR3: TGTGCCAGCAGCCAAGCATCGACAGGGGGGATCTACGAGCAGTACTTC. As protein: CASSQASTGGIYEQYF.